This paragraph reports one T cell receptor beta chain. Which antigen it targets is not known. The record has no base qualities; no much larger clone is one base away. Library generation was performed with the immunoSEQ multiplex PCR assay. For the multiplex PCR, a mixture combining 60 forward primers for TCR Vbeta segments and 13 reverse primers for TCR Jbeta segments was used. The CDR3 region of rearranged TCR beta genes was amplified from genomic DNA with a multiplex PCR assay. On the Illumina HiSeq System, the amplified TCR beta libraries were sequenced as 87-base-pair reads. Per the original workflow: A later analysis counted some 74 million unique TCR beta chains across the 650 to 700 repertoires, and around 9.9 million of these chains were shared by at least two donors. A nearest-neighbor algorithm error-corrected the raw reads and collapsed the reads into unique sequences, merging closely related sequences to remove PCR and sequencing errors. Alignment of CDR3 sequences to IMGT reference sequences was used to assign V, D and J gene segments. Each retained sequence needed at least a six-nucleotide match to both a V gene segment and a J gene segment. Rearrangements were classified as productive when the CDR3 lacked stop codons and remained in frame with V and J, and all other rearrangements were classified as non-productive. CDR3 was defined according to IMGT convention as the region running from the second conserved V-encoded cysteine to the conserved J-encoded phenylalanine. In an earlier analysis of approximately 500 of the donors, sequences lacking an unambiguous match to a single V gene segment were excluded. An earlier analysis of fewer than 750 of the donors classified V segments as functional when productive rearrangements were above 56.7% and as segregating when the standard deviation between donors was above 5%. A statistical classification framework was built for diagnosing cytomegalovirus status from the catalog of TCR beta chain sequences. V and J gene assignment, in a later analysis, came from comparing TCR nucleotide sequences with IMGT/GENE-DB human TR gene sequences. A later analysis assigned CDR3 sequences and most-parsimonious VDJ recombination scenarios with the TCRdist pipeline. A later analysis defined each TCR beta chain by its CDR3 amino acid sequence plus V-gene family, and excluded reads lacking a unique V-gene family. As a way to deal with suspected cross-contamination and a sequencing artifact, a later analysis dropped 640 or so nucleotide sequences that were highly shared and had low generation probability. In a later analysis, a clonal expansion index for each public chain was calculated from normalized within-repertoire ranks of inferred template counts. In a later analysis, generation probabilities were computed using a VDJ recombination model fitted to out-of-frame rearrangements, and the results were checked against IGoR. In a later analysis, TCR-TCR, TCR-HLA and TCR-CMV co-occurrence was scored with hypergeometric tests, and a repertoire-size bias correction was applied to TCR pairs. To estimate false discovery rates, a later analysis permuted the HLA or CMV assignments 20 times. In a later analysis, co-occurring TCRs were grouped using DBSCAN, with TCRdist sequence similarity added in when clustering inside HLA-allele-positive subsets. Repertoires with fewer than 30,000 or more than 120,000 public chains were left out of co-occurrence clustering, as were a handful of repertoires with anomalous nucleotide sharing. The source is immuneACCESS, and TCRdb retained only in-frame sequences with V and J called. Part of the clones is not carried over; for the studies checked, unresolved V genes explain less than half of this, and the remainder is unexplained. V and J calls and clone size are given by that table; D and trimming were obtained from the DNA. This sample holds roughly 180,000 clones; just under 80% were observed only once. Approximately 2.6% of the sample rests with the top ten.

The cohort comprised some 730 healthy bone marrow donors. Cohort members were all nominally healthy when sampled, although unrecorded immune exposures were likely present. The donor was CMV seronegative and was included in the group of about 400 seronegative cohort members. A peripheral blood sample was provided by each donor, and peripheral blood mononuclear cells were used for TCR beta sequencing. The Qiagen DNeasy Blood Extraction Kit was used to extract genomic DNA from the blood cell samples. The data were taken from a study of cytomegalovirus exposure and HLA in healthy donors (dated 2017 in TCRdb). Regarding the research as a whole: In an earlier analysis of 587 of the donors, 250 to 300 Gb of sequence data and some 120 million unique TCR beta sequences from roughly 180 million T cells were reported. About 280 gigabases of sequencing data and 70 million to 100 million unique TCR sequences made up an early release that covered 500 to 700 HLA-typed donors. The genetic ancestry cluster associated with self-reported Caucasian donors included approximately 85% of the approximately 400 genotyped donors. The aim of the study was to test whether cataloging public T cell receptors could identify signatures of past pathogen exposure. The study profiled the T cell repertoires of more than 500 subjects by immunosequencing and related them to cytomegalovirus serostatus. A separate validation cohort of roughly 130 different subjects was used in addition to the approximately 640-subject first cohort. The study combined high-throughput TCR immunosequencing, statistical association of individual TCRs with disease status, and machine learning to predict cytomegalovirus infection status. To study patterns of TCR occurrence, a later analysis re-analyzed previously published TCR beta repertoires from around 660 donors and added high-resolution HLA genotyping. The later analysis used no new phenotypic data to find candidate immune exposures, relying instead on TCR beta sequences and their occurrence across donors. In an earlier analysis of 587 of the donors, high-throughput TCR beta sequencing was used to judge whether each TCR beta V gene segment behaved as functional or pseudogenic. Donor age, sex, ethnicity and CMV serostatus were compiled together with the repertoire data. In a later genetic analysis, genome-wide SNP genotypes for about 55% of the roughly 700 donors were used, and that subset was treated as a discovery cohort. All discovery cohort repertoires had been generated on a single sequencing platform. HLA typing covered class I and class II loci at four-digit resolution. The number of typed donors differed by locus: roughly 620-640 for A, B, C, DRB1 and DQB1; 500 to 550 for DQA1; 606 for DPA1; and around 450 for DPB1. A few DR-DQ haplotypes were treated as single units for association and clustering because of strong linkage in the cohort. Among around 400 genotyped donors of the cohort, an average of roughly 230,000 unique TCR beta nucleotide sequences was sequenced per donor, of which 15% to 20% were non-productive.

The CDR3 starts with the cysteine, ends with the phenylalanine, and has 12 residues. Only the CDR3 region is kept as DNA, spanning 36 bases read in frame from base 1. Trimming takes 5 bases from V and 9 bases from J, and the germline ends sit 11 bases apart. From the germline V gene, CDR1 is SGHVS and CDR2 is FQNEAQ. General conclusions and limits of the study: Because counts were too low, under 20 rarely observed V segments, including chromosome 9 orphons, were left out of the earlier analysis of several hundred of the donors. In an earlier analysis of approximately 600 of the donors, most TCR beta V segments were observed in productive rearrangements about 87% or about 30% of the time, broadly matching IMGT annotations. HLA typing was unavailable for some donors at each locus, so association tests used only the typed subset. Across donors, most TCR sequences were observed very rarely, whereas some public TCRs were present in many individuals. Some IMGT-functional V segments, including TRBV6-2 and TRBV6-3, could not be distinguished by the 87-base-pair reads and were therefore excluded. Compared with equally common non-associated chains, HLA-associated TCR beta chains in a later analysis were more clonally expanded and had lower generation probabilities. An association between a missense DCLRE1C variant and V-gene and J-gene trimming of TCR beta chains was found in a later genetic analysis and replicated in an independent cohort. A further reported finding was that TCR beta sequences accurately predicted the HLA-A and HLA-B alleles for most subjects in the first cohort. The classifier was reported to diagnose cytomegalovirus status with high specificity and sensitivity in both the original and validation cohorts. At a false discovery rate of 0.05, a later analysis linked 15,000 to 20,000 TCR beta sequences to specific HLA alleles. In a later analysis, TCR association rates were found to vary across HLA loci, with the most associated TCRs seen for DRB1 alleles and the fewest for HLA-C alleles. The study gave a list of 150 to 200 TCR beta chains associated with cytomegalovirus. Most CMV-associated TCR beta chains appeared to be HLA-restricted in a later analysis, and the HLA associations seemed to be driven largely by CMV exposure. A cluster of highly shared sequence variants was judged likely to represent a technical artifact of the sequencing pipeline. A few of the identified cytomegalovirus-associated TCR beta chains were confirmed in vitro to be specific for cytomegalovirus antigens. A later genetic analysis reported fewer N-insertions in productive TCRs among donors in an Asian-associated ancestry cluster than the roughly 700-donor mean. Presence/absence analyses assumed roughly uniform sequencing depth across donors, an assumption that may not hold. In a later analysis, several top co-occurrence clusters were reported to appear linked to parvovirus B19, influenza, CMV and Epstein-Barr virus. According to the authors, the approach could potentially be generalized to other disease states and immunological phenotypes. Strong co-occurrence of HLA alleles, especially DR and DQ, made assigning TCR associations to individual alleles difficult. This cohort had only TCR beta chains sequenced, and the lack of alpha or paired-chain data limited which features could be detected. Correlated functional status among segregating V segments might reflect linkage disequilibrium, but an unknown experimental factor could not be ruled out. For the cohort, immune exposure information was limited to CMV serostatus.

This receptor was taken from a female donor in good health and CMV-seronegative. The source material was PBMCs. The chain is made from TRBV7-8 and TRBJ2-1, and possibly TRBD1, on 7 matching bases. CDR3 sequence: CASSQGGSEQFF. The DNA sequence is as follows: TGTGCCAGCAGCCAGGGGGGAAGTGAGCAGTTCTTC.